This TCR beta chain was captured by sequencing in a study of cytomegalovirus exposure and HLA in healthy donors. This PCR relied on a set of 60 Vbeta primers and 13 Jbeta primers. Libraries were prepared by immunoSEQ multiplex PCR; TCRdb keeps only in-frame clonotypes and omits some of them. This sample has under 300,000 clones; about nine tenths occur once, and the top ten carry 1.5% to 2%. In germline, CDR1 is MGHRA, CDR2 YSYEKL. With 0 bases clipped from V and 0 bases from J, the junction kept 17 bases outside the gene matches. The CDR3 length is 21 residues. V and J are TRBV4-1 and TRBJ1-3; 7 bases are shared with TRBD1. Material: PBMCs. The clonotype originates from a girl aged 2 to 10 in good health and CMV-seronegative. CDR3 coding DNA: TGCGCCAGCAGCCAAGACCGGGACAGATTCCCTTTTTTACACTCTGGAAACACCATATATTTT. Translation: CASSQDRDRFPFLHSGNTIYF.